The rows below give T cell receptor beta chains drawn from one sample of a study of T cell responses to AZD1222 COVID-19 vaccine. Clones were sequenced by immunoSEQ multiplex PCR, and TCRdb holds only the in-frame ones, with some missing. The sample contains tens of thousands of clones, about 90% of which appear only once. The source material was peripheral blood, sampled 28 days after the second AZD1222 dose. All receptors derive from an adult who received the AZD1222 COVID-19 vaccine. The CDR3 runs from the conserved cysteine through the conserved F or W. Fields, in order: CDR3 protein, CDR3 DNA, D gene, clone size, V gene, J gene. A D gene is named only where the DNA matches it firmly. Some rows mark clone size as missing; the rest say once, few, many or name a class of expanded clone.

CDR3aa: CASREGEMETQYF
CDR3nt: TGTGCCAGCAGGGAAGGGGAGATGGAGACCCAGTACTTC
d_gene: .
abundance: .
v_gene: TRBV2
j_gene: TRBJ2-5

CDR3aa: CATSDPIGTTSGYNEQFF
CDR3nt: TGTGCCACCAGTGATCCGATAGGGACCACGAGCGGATACAATGAGCAGTTCTTC
d_gene: .
abundance: .
v_gene: TRBV24-1
j_gene: TRBJ2-1

CDR3aa: CASRATSSYEQYF
CDR3nt: TGTGCCAGCAGGGCGACGAGCTCCTACGAGCAGTACTTC
d_gene: .
abundance: once
v_gene: TRBV11-1
j_gene: TRBJ2-7

CDR3aa: CASSLGLGGREGEQYF
CDR3nt: TGTGCCAGCAGCCTGGGACTCGGGGGCAGGGAAGGAGAGCAGTACTTC
d_gene: .
abundance: .
v_gene: TRBV5-4
j_gene: TRBJ2-7

CDR3aa: CASSLNPGAEAFF
CDR3nt: TGTGCCAGCAGCTTAAACCCAGGGGCTGAAGCTTTCTTT
d_gene: .
abundance: .
v_gene: TRBV7-2
j_gene: TRBJ1-1

CDR3aa: CASSRAGTGTYEQYF
CDR3nt: TGTGCCAGCTCACGAGCCGGGACAGGGACCTACGAGCAGTACTTC
d_gene: TRBD1
abundance: .
v_gene: TRBV18
j_gene: TRBJ2-7

CDR3aa: CASTPGAGTGGGNQPQHF
CDR3nt: TGTGCCAGTACCCCGGGGGCAGGGACGGGGGGAGGCAATCAGCCCCAGCATTTT
d_gene: .
abundance: .
v_gene: TRBV28
j_gene: TRBJ1-5

CDR3aa: CASSEWGRGGEQYF
CDR3nt: TGTGCCAGCAGTGAATGGGGCAGGGGAGGCGAGCAGTACTTC
d_gene: .
abundance: .
v_gene: TRBV6-1
j_gene: TRBJ2-7

CDR3aa: CASSLDRFYGYTF
CDR3nt: TGTGCCAGCAGCTTGGACAGGTTCTATGGCTACACCTTC
d_gene: .
abundance: .
v_gene: TRBV5-6
j_gene: TRBJ1-2

CDR3aa: CASSPRDYEQFF
CDR3nt: TGTGCCAGCAGCCCCCGGGACTATGAGCAGTTCTTC
d_gene: .
abundance: .
v_gene: TRBV11-3
j_gene: TRBJ2-1

CDR3aa: CASSPLQSLDTTYGYTF
CDR3nt: TGTGCCAGCAGTCCTCTGCAATCCCTGGACACAACCTATGGCTACACCTTC
d_gene: .
abundance: .
v_gene: TRBV6-6
j_gene: TRBJ1-2

CDR3aa: CASSRQRGYNEQFF
CDR3nt: TGTGCCAGTTCCAGGCAGCGGGGCTACAATGAGCAGTTCTTC
d_gene: TRBD2
abundance: .
v_gene: TRBV19
j_gene: TRBJ2-1

CDR3aa: CASNPGGSYNSPLHF
CDR3nt: TGTGCCAGCAATCCTGGGGGCTCCTATAATTCACCCCTCCACTTT
d_gene: .
abundance: .
v_gene: TRBV6-5
j_gene: TRBJ1-6

CDR3aa: CASRKAGGGEKLFF
CDR3nt: TGTGCCAGCAGGAAGGCAGGGGGAGGTGAAAAACTGTTTTTT
d_gene: TRBD1
abundance: .
v_gene: TRBV27
j_gene: TRBJ1-4

CDR3aa: CASSQPGDRGSSGYTF
CDR3nt: TGTGCCAGCAGCCAACCGGGGGACAGGGGATCTAGTGGCTACACCTTC
d_gene: TRBD1
abundance: .
v_gene: TRBV4-2
j_gene: TRBJ1-2

CDR3aa: CASSSFDRLAYEQYF
CDR3nt: TGTGCCAGCAGCTCCTTTGACAGACTCGCCTACGAGCAGTACTTC
d_gene: .
abundance: .
v_gene: TRBV11-3
j_gene: TRBJ2-7

CDR3aa: CASSQGRVTNEKLFF
CDR3nt: TGCGCCAGCAGCCAAGGGCGGGTGACTAATGAAAAACTGTTTTTT
d_gene: .
abundance: .
v_gene: TRBV4-1
j_gene: TRBJ1-4

CDR3aa: CSARADYGYTF
CDR3nt: TGCAGTGCTAGGGCCGACTATGGCTACACCTTC
d_gene: .
abundance: .
v_gene: TRBV20-1
j_gene: TRBJ1-2

CDR3aa: CASSCPGRGQGGYVYNEQFF
CDR3nt: TGTGCCAGCAGCTGCCCCGGGAGGGGACAGGGGGGTTATGTATACAATGAGCAGTTCTTC
d_gene: .
abundance: .
v_gene: TRBV21-1
j_gene: TRBJ2-1

CDR3aa: CASSLKGVPDPNYGYTF
CDR3nt: TGTGCCAGCAGCTTGAAGGGGGTACCGGATCCTAACTATGGCTACACCTTC
d_gene: .
abundance: .
v_gene: TRBV14
j_gene: TRBJ1-2

CDR3aa: CASSSGADTQYF
CDR3nt: TGTGCCAGCAGCAGTGGCGCAGATACGCAGTATTTT
d_gene: .
abundance: .
v_gene: TRBV7-9
j_gene: TRBJ2-3

CDR3aa: CASTPWGYGNTGELFF
CDR3nt: TGTGCCAGCACCCCTTGGGGTTACGGGAACACCGGGGAGCTGTTTTTT
d_gene: .
abundance: .
v_gene: TRBV28
j_gene: TRBJ2-2

CDR3aa: CASSPGLGLAGVTQETQYF
CDR3nt: TGTGCCAGCAGCCCGGGGCTAGGACTAGCGGGGGTCACCCAAGAGACCCAGTACTTC
d_gene: TRBD2
abundance: .
v_gene: TRBV5-8
j_gene: TRBJ2-5

CDR3aa: CASRPDRQETQYF
CDR3nt: TGTGCCAGCAGACCCGACAGACAAGAGACCCAGTACTTC
d_gene: .
abundance: .
v_gene: TRBV6-6
j_gene: TRBJ2-5

CDR3aa: CASSQYRDRGMDEQYF
CDR3nt: TGTGCCAGCAGCCAATACAGGGACAGGGGGATGGACGAGCAGTACTTC
d_gene: TRBD1
abundance: .
v_gene: TRBV16
j_gene: TRBJ2-7

CDR3aa: CASSRRGPAYNSPLHF
CDR3nt: TGTGCCAGCAGCCGTAGGGGGCCCGCCTATAATTCACCCCTCCACTTT
d_gene: TRBD1
abundance: .
v_gene: TRBV14
j_gene: TRBJ1-6

CDR3aa: CASSLQTDGQYGYTF
CDR3nt: TGTGCCAGCAGTCTCCAGACGGACGGACAGTATGGCTACACCTTC
d_gene: .
abundance: .
v_gene: TRBV6-2/TRBV6-3
j_gene: TRBJ1-2

CDR3aa: CSAEAHSPLHF
CDR3nt: TGCAGTGCCGAGGCTCATTCACCCCTCCACTTT
d_gene: .
abundance: .
v_gene: TRBV20-1
j_gene: TRBJ1-6

CDR3aa: CASSQDRLAGRNEQFF
CDR3nt: TGCGCCAGCAGCCAAGATCGACTAGCGGGGCGCAATGAGCAGTTCTTC
d_gene: TRBD2
abundance: .
v_gene: TRBV4-3
j_gene: TRBJ2-1

CDR3aa: CASSQKTGTVATNEKLFF
CDR3nt: TGCGCCAGCAGCCAGAAAACAGGGACCGTTGCAACTAATGAAAAACTGTTTTTT
d_gene: .
abundance: .
v_gene: TRBV4-1
j_gene: TRBJ1-4

CDR3aa: CATSRGGDSGTYEQYF
CDR3nt: TGTGCCACCAGCAGAGGCGGGGACAGTGGGACCTACGAGCAGTACTTC
d_gene: .
abundance: .
v_gene: TRBV15
j_gene: TRBJ2-7

CDR3aa: CASSRRGSYNSPLHF
CDR3nt: TGTGCCAGCAGCCGGAGGGGATCCTATAATTCACCCCTCCACTTT
d_gene: .
abundance: .
v_gene: TRBV11-2
j_gene: TRBJ1-6

CDR3aa: CATSSRGGRNEKLFF
CDR3nt: TGTGCCACCAGCTCACGAGGAGGGCGAAATGAAAAACTGTTTTTT
d_gene: .
abundance: once
v_gene: TRBV25-1
j_gene: TRBJ1-4

CDR3aa: CATTRAHSGELFF
CDR3nt: TGTGCCACCACTCGGGCGCACTCCGGGGAGCTGTTTTTT
d_gene: .
abundance: .
v_gene: TRBV15
j_gene: TRBJ2-2

CDR3aa: CASNLELAGINEQFF
CDR3nt: TGTGCCAGCAACTTGGAACTAGCGGGGATCAATGAGCAGTTCTTC
d_gene: TRBD2
abundance: .
v_gene: TRBV2
j_gene: TRBJ2-1

CDR3aa: CASKGSNYGYTF
CDR3nt: TGTGCCAGCAAGGGGTCAAACTATGGCTACACCTTC
d_gene: .
abundance: .
v_gene: TRBV6-5
j_gene: TRBJ1-2